The clone carrying this T cell receptor (beta chain) was detected only a few times. Its antigen is undetermined. Using RNA template, CDR3s of TCR alpha and beta were amplified with iRepertoire arm-PCR. TCRdb reprocessed the multiplex PCR reads with MiXCR, giving one entry per CDR3 protein. The sample includes about 380,000 distinct CDR3 sequences, 41% of them seen just once. This entry is derived from a study of glioma-infiltrating T cells. Study as a whole: WHO grade II oligodendrogliomas or astrocytomas, plus non-recurrent WHO grade IV glioblastomas, were sampled.

Study-wide results and caveats: Only very few CDR3 sequences appeared in both tissue and blood. Shared blood CDR3 signature motifs marked patients with low tissue-blood divergence. Non-neoplastic patients had below-expected tissue-blood divergence, while all gliomas exceeded expectation.

CDR1 is ENHRY, CDR2 SYGVKD, per germline. The V segment lost 0 bases and the J segment 4 bases; nucleotides outside the gene matches: 6. This CDR3 comprises 17 residues. This clonotype originated in a human donor with low-grade glioma or glioblastoma, undergoing nonglioma brain surgery, or in good health (not recorded which). The material sequenced was glioma tissue, nonneoplastic brain tissue, or PBMCs (not recorded which). V gene TRBV10-3 combines with J gene TRBJ2-5, with 12 bases that match TRBD1. CDR3 nucleotides: TGTGCCATCAGTGAGTCTCCGGGACAGGGGGCGCGAGAGACCCAGTACTTC. It specifies CAISESPGQGARETQYF.